Listed below are T cell receptor beta chains from one sample, sequenced in a study of blood T cell repertoires in COVID-19. Repertoires were generated with immunoSEQ multiplex PCR, while TCRdb's copy carries only in-frame clones and drops some. The sample lists approximately 160,000 clones, approximately 95% occurring once. The sample comprised peripheral blood. Receptor source: a woman aged 60-70 years with COVID-19, enrolled during active disease. CDR3s include the opening cysteine and the closing phenylalanine or tryptophan. Each record gives: D gene, clone size, V gene, J gene, CDR3 DNA, CDR3 protein. A D gene is named only where the DNA matches it firmly. Not all rows give a size; the values are once, few, many and, for expanded clones, a class.

>TRBD1|.|TRBV5-5|TRBJ1-6
TGTGCCAGCAGCTTGTCGGGACAGGGGGGACGGGGACAATCACCCCTCCACTTT
CASSLSGQGGRGQSPLHF
>.|.|TRBV5-1|TRBJ2-3
TGCGCCAGCAGCTTGGCCGCGGGTTCCACAGATACGCAGTATTTT
CASSLAAGSTDTQYF
>TRBD1|.|TRBV19|TRBJ1-2
TGTGCCAGTAGTATCTTCTCGGAGGGGGCGGGCGGCTACACCTTC
CASSIFSEGAGGYTF
>.|.|TRBV10-3|TRBJ1-6
TGTGCCATCAGCCAGACAGACTATAATTCACCCCTCCACTTT
CAISQTDYNSPLHF
>.|.|TRBV20-1|TRBJ1-2
TGCAGTGCCGCGGCGGTCGATGGCTACACCTTC
CSAAAVDGYTF
>TRBD2|.|TRBV7-3|TRBJ2-5
TGTGCCAGCAGCCCAGGGACTAGCGGGGTATCGATACAAGAGACCCAGTACTTC
CASSPGTSGVSIQETQYF
>TRBD2|once|TRBV7-2|TRBJ2-7
TGTGCCAGCAGCTTGGGACTAGCGGGAGCCTCTATTTGGCACTTC
CASSLGLAGASIWHF
>TRBD1|.|TRBV7-3|TRBJ1-1
TGTGCCAGCAGCGTAACAGGGGATTCTGAAGCTTTCTTT
CASSVTGDSEAFF
>.|.|TRBV6-2/TRBV6-3|TRBJ2-5
TGTGCCAGCAGTAAAGCCGGGTGGAGGGAGACCCAGTACTTC
CASSKAGWRETQYF
>.|once|TRBV5-5|TRBJ1-2
TGTGCCAGCAGCCAGCCAGGGGTCTATGGCTACACCTTC
CASSQPGVYGYTF
>.|.|TRBV11-2|TRBJ1-1
TGTGCCAGCAGCGCCAGTCTTTATCTGAACACTGAAGCTTTCTTT
CASSASLYLNTEAFF
>.|.|TRBV25-1|TRBJ1-1
TGTGCCAGCAGTGGAACCCGGGCGGGCATCGACACTGAAGCTTTCTTT
CASSGTRAGIDTEAFF
>TRBD1|few|TRBV5-1|TRBJ1-6
TGCGCCAGCAGCGCCGGGACAGCCTATAATTCACCCCTCCACTTT
CASSAGTAYNSPLHF
>TRBD1|few|TRBV19|TRBJ1-1
TGTGCCAGTAGCAGACAGGGTCCTAACACTGAAGCTTTCTTT
CASSRQGPNTEAFF
>TRBD1|.|TRBV2|TRBJ1-2
TGTGCCAGCAGTGAATGGGGACAGGGCCCCTATGGCTACACCTTC
CASSEWGQGPYGYTF
>TRBD1|.|TRBV7-6|TRBJ1-6
TGTGCCAGCAGCTTAGCGGCAGGGGGCAAGAATTCACCCCTCCACTTT
CASSLAAGGKNSPLHF
>TRBD1|.|TRBV12-3/TRBV12-4|TRBJ1-5
TGTGCCAGCAGGACAGGGTCGGGGCAGCCCCAGCATTTT
CASRTGSGQPQHF
>TRBD1|.|TRBV11-3|TRBJ2-7
TGTGCCAGCAGCTCCGGGACAGGGGGTGCCCATAACGAGCAGTACTTC
CASSSGTGGAHNEQYF